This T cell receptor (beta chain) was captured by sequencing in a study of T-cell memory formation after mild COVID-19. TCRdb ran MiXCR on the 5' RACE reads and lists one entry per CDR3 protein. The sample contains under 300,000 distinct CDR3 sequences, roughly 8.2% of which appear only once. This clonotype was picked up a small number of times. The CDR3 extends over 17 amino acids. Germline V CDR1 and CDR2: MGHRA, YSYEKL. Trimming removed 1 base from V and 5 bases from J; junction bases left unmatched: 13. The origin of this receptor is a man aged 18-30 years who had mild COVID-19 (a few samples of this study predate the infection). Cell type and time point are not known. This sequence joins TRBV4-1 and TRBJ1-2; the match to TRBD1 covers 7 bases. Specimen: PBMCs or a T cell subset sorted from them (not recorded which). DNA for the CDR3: TGCGCCAGCAGCCAAGTTCCCCGAACAGGGGCAAAGTATGGCTACACCTTC. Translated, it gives CASSQVPRTGAKYGYTF.